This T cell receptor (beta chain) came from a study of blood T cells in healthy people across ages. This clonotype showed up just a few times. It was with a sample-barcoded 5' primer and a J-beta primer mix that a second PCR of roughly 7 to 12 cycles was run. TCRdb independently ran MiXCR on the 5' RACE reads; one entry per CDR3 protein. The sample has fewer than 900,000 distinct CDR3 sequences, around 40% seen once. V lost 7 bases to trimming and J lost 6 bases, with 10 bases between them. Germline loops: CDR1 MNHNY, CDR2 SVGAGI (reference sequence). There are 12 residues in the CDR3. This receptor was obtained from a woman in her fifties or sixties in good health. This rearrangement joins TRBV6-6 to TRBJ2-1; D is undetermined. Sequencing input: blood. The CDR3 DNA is TGTGCCAGCACCAATTACGGCAATGAGCAGTTCTTC. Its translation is CASTNYGNEQFF.